The clone carrying this TCR beta chain came up a few times. Its antigen remains unknown. Trimming left V 6 bases short and J 6 bases short, with 9 bases between. The V gene's germline CDR1 is MNHNS and CDR2 SASEGT. The CDR3 covers 11 residues. This entry is derived from a study of metastatic and nonmetastatic thyroid tumors. Study-level information: The study looked at repertoires side by side in blood and in tumor or nodule tissue from malignant and benign thyroid patients.

Study findings and constraints: TCR beta diversity was reportedly significantly higher in malignant thyroid tumors than benign nodules, in blood and tumor.

All patients were treatment-naive before thyroid surgery. Source study methods: Clinicopathological groups supplied CDR3 differences that were used to build a distant-metastasis classifier for papillary thyroid cancer. TCRdb re-called the PCR reads through MiXCR. The authors' filters were not applied to this entry. The repertoire holds some 93,000 clones, with approximately 12% as singletons. This TCR was sampled from a female donor with papillary thyroid cancer or a benign thyroid nodule (not recorded which). Some clones in this sample may be carry-over from other donors' samples. The sample taken for sequencing was blood. The rearrangement joins TRBV6-1 to TRBJ2-7; weak D call: TRBD1 (6 bases). The CDR3 sequence is CASRQGFEQYF. The CDR3 region has the DNA TGTGCCAGCAGACAGGGTTTCGAGCAGTACTTC.